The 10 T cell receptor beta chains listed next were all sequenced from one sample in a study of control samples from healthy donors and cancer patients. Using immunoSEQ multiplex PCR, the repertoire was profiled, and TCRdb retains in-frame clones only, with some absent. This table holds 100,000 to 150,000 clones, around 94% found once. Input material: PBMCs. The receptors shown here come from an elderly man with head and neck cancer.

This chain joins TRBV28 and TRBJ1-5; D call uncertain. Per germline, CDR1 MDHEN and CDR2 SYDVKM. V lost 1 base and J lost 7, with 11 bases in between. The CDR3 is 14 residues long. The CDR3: CASSLSGPYQPQHF. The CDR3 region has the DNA TGTGCCAGCAGTTTATCTGGGCCATACCAGCCCCAGCATTTT.

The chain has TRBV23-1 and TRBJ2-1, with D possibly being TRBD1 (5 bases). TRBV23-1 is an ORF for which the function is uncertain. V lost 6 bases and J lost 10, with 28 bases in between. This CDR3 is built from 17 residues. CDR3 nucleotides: TGCGCCAGCAGGTCAGGGATGAAACCCACCCGAGCCCGGGAGCAGTTCTTC. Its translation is CASRSGMKPTRAREQFF.

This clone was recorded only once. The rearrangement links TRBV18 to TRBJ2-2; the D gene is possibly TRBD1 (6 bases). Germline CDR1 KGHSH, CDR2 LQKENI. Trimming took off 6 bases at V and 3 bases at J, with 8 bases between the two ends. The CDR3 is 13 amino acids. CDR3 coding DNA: TGTGCCAGCTCGGACAGCTACACCGGGGAGCTGTTTTTT. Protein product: CASSDSYTGELFF.

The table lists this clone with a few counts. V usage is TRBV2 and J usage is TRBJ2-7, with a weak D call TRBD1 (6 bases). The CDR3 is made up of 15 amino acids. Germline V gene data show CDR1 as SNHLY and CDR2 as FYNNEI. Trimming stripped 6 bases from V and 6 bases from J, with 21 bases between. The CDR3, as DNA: TGTGCCAGCAGCCCACCAGGGGCAGGTTCGGGCGAGCAGTACTTC. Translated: CASSPPGAGSGEQYF.

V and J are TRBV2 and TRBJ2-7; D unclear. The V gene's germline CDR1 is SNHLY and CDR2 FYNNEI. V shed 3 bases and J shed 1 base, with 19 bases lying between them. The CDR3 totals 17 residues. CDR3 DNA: TGTGCCAGCAGTGATTTTAGTGGTCTGTTGGCATCCTACGAGCAGTACTTC. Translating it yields CASSDFSGLLASYEQYF.

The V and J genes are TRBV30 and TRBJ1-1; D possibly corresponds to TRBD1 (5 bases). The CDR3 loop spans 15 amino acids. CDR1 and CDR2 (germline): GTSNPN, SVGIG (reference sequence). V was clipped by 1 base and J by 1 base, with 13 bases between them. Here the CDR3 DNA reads TGTGCCTGGAGTGCAGGGACGTCTGGGAACACTGAAGCTTTCTTT. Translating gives CAWSAGTSGNTEAFF.

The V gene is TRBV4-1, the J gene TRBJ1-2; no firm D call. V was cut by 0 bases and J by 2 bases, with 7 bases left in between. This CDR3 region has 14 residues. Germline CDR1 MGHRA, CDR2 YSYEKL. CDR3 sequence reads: CASSQEAANYGYTF. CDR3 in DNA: TGCGCCAGCAGCCAAGAAGCGGCGAACTATGGCTACACCTTC.

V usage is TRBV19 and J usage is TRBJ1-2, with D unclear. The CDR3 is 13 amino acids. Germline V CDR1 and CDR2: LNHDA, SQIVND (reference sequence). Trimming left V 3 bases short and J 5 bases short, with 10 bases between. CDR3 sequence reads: CASSIGNEYGYTF. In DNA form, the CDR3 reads TGTGCCAGTAGTATCGGCAACGAGTATGGCTACACCTTC.

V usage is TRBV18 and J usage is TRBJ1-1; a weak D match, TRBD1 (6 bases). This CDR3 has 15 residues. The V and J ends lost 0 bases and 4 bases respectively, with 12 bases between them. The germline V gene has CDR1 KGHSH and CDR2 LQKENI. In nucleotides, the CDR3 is TGTGCCAGCTCACCACCGAGAGGGGGGGGCACTGAAGCTTTCTTT. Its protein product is CASSPPRGGGTEAFF.

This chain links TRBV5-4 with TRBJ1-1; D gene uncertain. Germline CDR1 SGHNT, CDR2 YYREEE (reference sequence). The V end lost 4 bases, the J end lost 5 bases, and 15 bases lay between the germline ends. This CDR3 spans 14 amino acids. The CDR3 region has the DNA TGTGCCAGCAGCCCAACGGGTCCCTCGACTGAAGCTTTCTTT. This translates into CASSPTGPSTEAFF.